The T cell receptor (beta chain) under discussion was sequenced for a study of cytomegalovirus exposure and HLA in healthy donors. Use of 60 Vbeta and 13 Jbeta primers characterized the PCR. Only in-frame clones appear in the TCRdb table, and some are missing; sequencing was by immunoSEQ multiplex PCR. Of some 180,000 clones detected, about 9.4% appear once; the ten largest clones hold roughly 1.3%. This TCR derives from a woman aged 25 to 39 in good health and CMV-seropositive. Sequencing was done on a sample of PBMCs.

CDR3 nucleotides: TGCGCCAGCAGCAGGGGGCGGGATTTCACCTACAATGAGCAGTTCTTC. This translates into CASSRGRDFTYNEQFF. V gene TRBV5-1 combines with J gene TRBJ2-1, with D possibly matching TRBD1 (7 bases). CDR1 and CDR2 (germline): SGHRS, YFSETQ. The V and J ends lost 4 bases and 2 bases respectively, with 16 bases between them. The CDR3 covers 16 residues.